The rows below give T cell receptor beta chains drawn from one sample of a study of T cells in Graves' hyperthyroidism and ophthalmopathy. A single record per CDR3 protein comes from TCRdb applying MiXCR to the multiplex PCR reads. Here the sample spans under 350,000 distinct CDR3 sequences, 21% being singletons. The material sequenced was blood. The receptors come from a woman aged 45-65 years with Graves' hyperthyroidism. Both conserved end residues are part of each CDR3. The order of the fields is V gene, D gene, J gene, clone size, CDR3 protein, CDR3 DNA. D genes are given only for firm matches. Clone sizes are given selectively: once, few, many, or a class where the clone is expanded.

>TRBV7-9|TRBD1|TRBJ2-3|many
CASSYTGDGSGTQYF
TGTGCCAGCAGCTACACAGGGGACGGATCGGGGACGCAGTATTTT
>TRBV5-1|TRBD2|TRBJ2-5|-
CASSLVGTSRQETQYF
TGCGCCAGCAGCTTGGTGGGGACTAGCAGGCAAGAGACCCAGTACTTC
>TRBV11-2|-|TRBJ2-1|many
CASNSLQPGGAEQFF
TGTGCCAGCAACAGTTTACAGCCCGGCGGGGCTGAGCAGTTCTTC
>TRBV6-1|-|TRBJ1-5|many
CASSEVFDQVNQPQHF
TGTGCCAGCAGTGAAGTTTTTGACCAAGTCAATCAGCCCCAGCATTTT
>TRBV7-2|TRBD2|TRBJ2-1|many
CASSLGRTSGRALEQFF
TGTGCCAGCAGCTTAGGGAGGACTAGCGGGAGGGCCCTTGAGCAGTTCTTC
>TRBV4-2|-|TRBJ2-7|-
CASSQEWQGPYEQYF
TGTGCCAGCAGCCAAGAGTGGCAGGGCCCCTACGAGCAGTACTTC
>TRBV28|-|TRBJ1-1|many
CASRPQGWTEAFF
TGTGCCAGCAGACCACAGGGCTGGACTGAAGCTTTCTTT
>TRBV5-1|-|TRBJ2-7|few
CASRDRQFPYEQYF
TGCGCCAGCAGGGACCGCCAGTTTCCCTACGAGCAGTACTTC
>TRBV7-8|-|TRBJ2-6|many
CASSLRGIFAGANVLTF
TGTGCCAGCAGCTTGAGGGGGATCTTCGCTGGGGCCAACGTCCTGACTTTC
>TRBV29-1|-|TRBJ2-2|many
CSVGSDRKNGELFF
TGCAGCGTCGGGTCGGACAGAAAAAACGGGGAGCTGTTTTTT
>TRBV10-3|-|TRBJ1-3|-
CAISDAKSGNTIYF
TGTGCCATCAGTGACGCCAAGTCTGGAAACACCATATATTTT
>TRBV19|-|TRBJ1-1|-
CASSLRSLLNTEAFF
TGTGCCAGTAGCCTCAGGAGCTTGTTGAACACTGAAGCTTTCTTT
>TRBV7-9|TRBD1|TRBJ2-5|few
CASSSNRGAQETQYF
TGTGCCAGCAGCTCCAACAGGGGGGCCCAAGAGACCCAGTACTTC
>TRBV6-1|-|TRBJ2-7|-
CASSPPRPGVQVTSYEQYF
TGTGCCAGCAGTCCCCCTAGACCAGGGGTACAGGTGACCTCCTACGAGCAGTACTTC
>TRBV28|-|TRBJ1-2|-
CASSLVGSYGYTF
TGTGCCAGCAGTTTAGTAGGCAGCTATGGCTACACCTTC
>TRBV20-1|-|TRBJ2-2|many
CMQRGNTGELFF
TGCATGCAGCGAGGGAACACCGGGGAGCTGTTTTTT
>TRBV5-8|-|TRBJ1-2|many
CASSLGFTGDGYTF
TGTGCCAGCAGCTTGGGATTTACAGGCGATGGCTACACCTTC
>TRBV3-1|TRBD2|TRBJ2-1|few
CASSNSGSFYNEQFF
TGTGCCAGCAGTAATAGCGGGAGTTTCTACAATGAGCAGTTCTTC
>TRBV28|-|TRBJ1-5|many
CASSVAGTLGGSNQPQHF
TGTGCCAGCAGTGTGGCCGGGACCCTTGGCGGGAGCAATCAGCCCCAGCATTTT
>TRBV20-1|-|TRBJ2-1|many
CSALSGGGHNEQFF
TGCAGTGCTCTCTCGGGTGGCGGCCACAATGAGCAGTTCTTC
>TRBV5-1|-|TRBJ2-7|many
CASSPDPYEQYF
TGCGCCAGCAGCCCGGACCCCTACGAGCAGTACTTC
>TRBV9|-|TRBJ2-5|-
CASSGGGTAGETQYF
TGTGCCAGCAGCGGAGGCGGGACAGCGGGGGAGACCCAGTACTTC
>TRBV20-1|-|TRBJ2-7|few
CSARGRGYEQYF
TGCAGTGCTAGAGGGCGGGGTTACGAGCAGTACTTC
>TRBV24-1|TRBD1|TRBJ2-5|-
CATSDLSRGLETQYF
TGTGCCACCAGTGATTTAAGCAGGGGGTTAGAGACCCAGTACTTC
>TRBV7-7|-|TRBJ1-1|many
CASSLEANTEAFF
TGTGCTAGCAGCTTAGAAGCGAACACTGAAGCTTTCTTT
>TRBV30|-|TRBJ1-1|many
CAWRWGSTEAFF
TGTGCCTGGAGGTGGGGGAGCACTGAAGCTTTCTTT
>TRBV6-1|TRBD1|TRBJ1-2|few
CASSEGDRGHGYTF
TGTGCCAGCAGTGAAGGGGACAGGGGTCATGGCTACACCTTC
>TRBV6-5|-|TRBJ1-4|few
CASSYSRGLEKLFF
TGTGCCAGCAGTTACTCCCGGGGTCTCGAAAAACTGTTTTTT